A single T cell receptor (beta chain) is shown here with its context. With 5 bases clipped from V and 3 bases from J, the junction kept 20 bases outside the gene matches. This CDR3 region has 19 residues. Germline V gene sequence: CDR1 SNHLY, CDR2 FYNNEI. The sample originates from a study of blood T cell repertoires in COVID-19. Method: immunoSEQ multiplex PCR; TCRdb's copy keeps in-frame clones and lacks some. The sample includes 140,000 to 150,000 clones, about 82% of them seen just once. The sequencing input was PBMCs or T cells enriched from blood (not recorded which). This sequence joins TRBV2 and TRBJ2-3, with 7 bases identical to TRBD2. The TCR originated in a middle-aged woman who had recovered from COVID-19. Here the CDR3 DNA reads TGTGCCAGCAGTAGAGGCCACACTCTGGCCGGGGGGTTGACAGATACGCAGTATTTT. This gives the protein CASSRGHTLAGGLTDTQYF.